These T cell receptor beta chains were read from a single sample in a study of radiation and T cells in renal cell carcinoma. The table came from immunoSEQ multiplex PCR; TCRdb's copy has only in-frame clones and leaves some out. Of some 150,000 clones in the sample, roughly 83% were seen once. The source material was blood, sampled from a patient whose treatment included radiotherapy and nephrectomy. The receptors originated from a woman aged 50 to 65 with renal cell carcinoma. CDR3s leave out the opening cysteine and the closing phenylalanine or tryptophan.

TRBV29-1 | SVGGDIRGEAF
TRBV7-2 | ASSATTGYNEQF
TRBV19 | ASSIGRNNEQF
TRBV19 | ASKLGVPGELF
TRBV4-3 | ASSQGGGQETQY
TRBV5-4 | ASSSTSGSSYNEQF
TRBV28 | ASSPSGGQANTQY
TRBV10-1 | ASSERDSQETQY
TRBV29-1 | SVAQSTEAF
TRBV28 | ATAQGPAYEQY
TRBV30 | AWAGTSAGETQY
TRBV7-2 | ASSLVSQGAEQY
TRBV30 | AWSGGANQPQH
TRBV7-8 | ASSLAWTGAGSGANVLT
TRBV4-3 | ASSQDRAEGTQY
TRBV6-5 | ASSPIRGRSETQY
TRBV7-8 | ASRRRQGKDEKLF
TRBV7-2 | ASSLVWGGDEQY
TRBV30 | AWSEGPRYGYT
TRBV27 | ASSKTGGTFIEQY
TRBV6-6 | ASSYSQGFSYEQY
TRBV10-3 | AISGVDGNQPQH
TRBV5-4 | ASSFRREQY
TRBV5-1 | ASSLGRDTREAF
TRBV2 | ASSERDRPYEQY
TRBV6-9 | ASMDRGRTDTQY
TRBV5-1 | ASSSSSYEQY
TRBV6-1 | ASSDLDEQY
TRBV5-1 | ASSVSRLDEKLF
TRBV9 | ASSAAQVVDTEAF
TRBV25-1 | ASSDRGEAF